This T cell receptor (beta chain) appears in the sequencing data of a study of technical replicates of blood from a few donors. Using immunoSEQ multiplex PCR, the repertoire was profiled, and TCRdb retains in-frame clones only, with some absent. The sample shows about 71,000 clones, 70% to 90% of them seen only once. The CDR3 contains 15 residues. J was trimmed by 2 bases and V by 5 bases; bases with no gene match: 6. Per the germline V gene, CDR1 is SEHNR and CDR2 is FQNEAQ (reference sequence). This sequence originates from a human donor in good health. Some clones in this sample may be carry-over from other donors' samples. This chain joins TRBV7-9 and TRBJ2-1; 7 bases map to TRBD1. The sequencing sample was made of PBMCs. CDR3 loop: CASSTQGSTYNEQFF. CDR3 nucleotides: TGTGCCAGCAGCACACAGGGGTCGACCTACAATGAGCAGTTCTTC.